The 7 T cell receptor beta chains in this list originate from one sample, sequenced in a study of molecular identifiers for immune sequencing clone quantification. One entry per CDR3 protein results from TCRdb running MiXCR on the PCR reads. The data hold about 640,000 distinct CDR3 sequences, with about 20% observed a single time. The sequencing input was naive CD8+ T cells from blood, with Jurkat cell RNA spiked in. Noted subset: FACS-sorted CD8+CD4-CCR7+CD45RA+ naive T cells. The receptors stem from a human donor in good health. Some libraries in this study had Jurkat cell RNA spiked in.

About this clonotype: One junction end disagrees with the germline gene, perhaps due to a read error. The chain carries TRBV6-2 or TRBV6-3 and TRBJ2-1, with TRBD1 identical over 7 bases. Germline assignment: CDR1 MNHEY and CDR2 SVGEGT. The CDR3 loop spans 17 amino acids. CDR3 sequence: CASGYSLRQGYLDEQFF. The CDR3, as DNA: TGTGCCAGCGGTTACTCCCTAAGACAGGGCTATTTGGATGAGCAGTTCTTC.

This clonotype was seen only a few times. The genes are TRBV15 and TRBJ2-3; 14 bases map to TRBD2. CDR3 size: 17 residues. V was pared by 2 bases and J by 3 bases, with 4 bases of the junction left unmatched. The germline V gene encodes CDR1 LNHNV and CDR2 YYDKDF (reference sequence). In DNA, the CDR3 is TGTGCCACCAGCAGACCCCGACTAGCGGGGGGGACAGATACGCAGTATTTT. It yields the protein CATSRPRLAGGTDTQYF.

This clonotype was picked up many times. The chain couples TRBV7-9 to TRBJ2-2; 9 bases map to TRBD2. V gave up 5 bases and J gave up 6 bases; unmatched junction bases: 4. CDR3 length: 14 amino acids. From germline, CDR1 is SEHNR and CDR2 FQNEAQ (reference sequence). The CDR3 region is CASSKGTSSGELFF. In nucleotides, the CDR3 is TGTGCCAGCAGCAAAGGGACTAGCTCCGGGGAGCTGTTTTTT.

This clonotype was seen repeatedly, ten times or more. The chain couples TRBV12-3 or TRBV12-4 to TRBJ1-1; 7 bases align to TRBD1. This CDR3 has 13 amino acids. J was trimmed by 3 bases and V by 8 bases; bases with no gene match: 6. CDR3 residues: CASWTGGYTEAFF. The CDR3 nucleotides are TGTGCCAGCTGGACAGGTGGATACACTGAAGCTTTCTTT.

The chain links TRBV28 to TRBJ2-7; the match to TRBD2 covers 7 bases. The CDR3 sequence is 11 residues long. Germline CDR1 reads MDHEN; CDR2 reads SYDVKM. Trimming removed 11 bases from V and 9 bases from J; junction bases left unmatched: 10. In DNA, the CDR3 is TGTGCCCGGTGGGGGAGGGTTGTGCAGTACTTC. It encodes CARWGRVVQYF. Drawing the rest from reference TRBV28 and TRBJ2-7, the complete variable domain is DVKVTQSSRYLVKRTGEKVFLECVQDMDHENMFWYRQDPGLGLRLIYFSYDVKMKEKGDIPEGYSVSREKKERFSLILESASTNQTSMYLCARWGRVVQYFGPGTRLTVT.

CDR3 amino acids: CASSFGKGASVEQYF. The CDR3 nucleotides read TGTGCCAGCAGTTTCGGAAAGGGGGCGTCGGTGGAGCAGTACTTC. V gene TRBV28 combines with J gene TRBJ2-7; TRBD1 aligns across 7 bases. Germline CDR1 reads MDHEN; CDR2 reads SYDVKM. J lost 7 bases, V lost 3 bases, and 12 bases had no gene match. The length of the CDR3 is 15 residues.

This clonotype appeared many times. The V call is TRBV7-9, the J call TRBJ1-1; possible D gene TRBD1, 5 bases. Germline CDR1 is SEHNR and CDR2 is FQNEAQ (reference sequence). Trimming took off 5 bases at V and 2 bases at J, with 15 bases between the two ends. The CDR3 runs 15 residues. The CDR3 protein is CASSAREGENTEAFF. The DNA of the CDR3 is TGTGCCAGCAGCGCCAGGGAGGGAGAAAACACTGAAGCTTTCTTT.